The subject of this entry is one T cell receptor (beta chain). Antigen unknown. In germline, CDR1 is SGDLS, CDR2 YYNGEE. The CDR3 contains 16 residues. V shed 4 bases, J shed 0 bases, and the junction held 9 bases outside the gene matches. 13 Jbeta primers and 60 Vbeta primers were used for the PCR. Using immunoSEQ multiplex PCR, the repertoire was profiled, and TCRdb retains in-frame clones only, with some absent. Altogether tens of thousands of clones are present, around 90% being singletons, with the ten largest covering 8%. These data belong to a study of cytomegalovirus exposure and HLA in healthy donors. Study results and limitations: In a later analysis, HLA-C alleles had the fewest associated TCRs, DRB1 alleles the most. The sole available immune exposure information was CMV serostatus. In a later analysis, V- and J-gene trimming of beta chains associated with a DCLRE1C missense variant, replicated independently. In a later analysis, common viral pathogens appeared linked to several of the most significant clusters.

V gene TRBV9 combines with J gene TRBJ2-5; 7 positions agree with TRBD2. Source material: PBMCs. The receptor was derived from a woman between 35 and 50 years old in good health and CMV-seropositive. As DNA, the CDR3 is TGTGCCAGCAGCCGGGGGGATAGGCGGTACCAAGAGACCCAGTACTTC. Translating it yields CASSRGDRRYQETQYF.